The rows below give T cell receptor beta chains drawn from one sample of a study of CD8 T cells in Susac syndrome. Each CDR3 protein is one row after TCRdb ran MiXCR on the immunoSEQ multiplex PCR reads. Of some 450,000 distinct CDR3 sequences in the sample, 75% to 90% were seen once. The specimen was CD8+ T cells from PBMCs. These receptors were taken from a human donor with multiple sclerosis. CDR3s include the opening cysteine and the closing phenylalanine or tryptophan. D genes are given only for firm matches. Not all rows give a size; the values are once, few, many and, for expanded clones, a class.

v_call: TRBV7-7
d_call: TRBD2
j_call: TRBJ2-5
clone_size: -
cdr3_nt: TGTGCTAGCAGCGCAACTAGCGGGAGATCGGAGACCCAGTACTTC
cdr3_aa: CASSATSGRSETQYF

v_call: TRBV19
d_call: TRBD1
j_call: TRBJ2-1
clone_size: -
cdr3_nt: TGTGCCAGTAGTATCGGAACAGGGGGCCAAGATGAGCAGTTCTTC
cdr3_aa: CASSIGTGGQDEQFF

v_call: TRBV3-1
d_call: -
j_call: TRBJ2-1
clone_size: -
cdr3_nt: TGTGCCAGCAGCCAAGATAGAGGGAATCGGATCAATGAGCAGTTCTTC
cdr3_aa: CASSQDRGNRINEQFF

v_call: TRBV28
d_call: -
j_call: TRBJ1-1
clone_size: -
cdr3_nt: TGTGCCAGCGGGTCCGCGGGCCTCACTGAAGCTTTCTTT
cdr3_aa: CASGSAGLTEAFF

v_call: TRBV7-2
d_call: -
j_call: TRBJ1-2
clone_size: -
cdr3_nt: TGTTTGTGGGCCGCGGGGGGTGGCTACACCTTC
cdr3_aa: CLWAAGGGYTF

v_call: TRBV12-3/TRBV12-4
d_call: -
j_call: TRBJ2-7
clone_size: -
cdr3_nt: TGTGCCAGCAGTTTTGAACGGGAGTTATTTTCGCCCTCCTACGAGCAGTACTTC
cdr3_aa: CASSFERELFSPSYEQYF

v_call: TRBV12-3/TRBV12-4
d_call: TRBD1
j_call: TRBJ2-7
clone_size: -
cdr3_nt: TGTGCCAGCAGTCTCACAGGGGAAAGGATTTCCTTC
cdr3_aa: CASSLTGERISF

v_call: TRBV18
d_call: TRBD1
j_call: TRBJ2-7
clone_size: -
cdr3_nt: TGTGCCAGCTCACCAGACAGGGTCCCCTACTACGAGCAGTACTTC
cdr3_aa: CASSPDRVPYYEQYF

v_call: TRBV12-3/TRBV12-4
d_call: -
j_call: TRBJ1-4
clone_size: -
cdr3_nt: TGTGCCAGCAGCTGGACTCGGAGTGAAAAACTGTTTTTT
cdr3_aa: CASSWTRSEKLFF

v_call: TRBV10-3
d_call: -
j_call: TRBJ1-1
clone_size: -
cdr3_nt: TGTGCCATTATGGGGATCGGCACTGAAGCTTTCTTT
cdr3_aa: CAIMGIGTEAFF

v_call: TRBV6-1
d_call: TRBD1
j_call: TRBJ2-6
clone_size: -
cdr3_nt: TGTGCCAGCAGTGGGGGACAGTTTCATACCTACTCTGGGGCCAACGTCCTGACTTTC
cdr3_aa: CASSGGQFHTYSGANVLTF

v_call: TRBV30
d_call: TRBD1
j_call: TRBJ2-7
clone_size: -
cdr3_nt: TGTGCCTGGAGTGGGGGACAGGGTTCCGAGCAGTACTTC
cdr3_aa: CAWSGGQGSEQYF

v_call: TRBV19
d_call: TRBD1
j_call: TRBJ2-1
clone_size: once
cdr3_nt: TGTGCCAGTAGTTCGCACAGGGGGGAGAATGAGCAGTTCTTC
cdr3_aa: CASSSHRGENEQFF

v_call: TRBV6-1
d_call: TRBD1
j_call: TRBJ1-2
clone_size: -
cdr3_nt: TGTGCCAGCAGTGGCGCGGACAGGGGTACGGTCTATGGCTACACCTTC
cdr3_aa: CASSGADRGTVYGYTF

v_call: TRBV12-3/TRBV12-4
d_call: TRBD2
j_call: TRBJ2-1
clone_size: -
cdr3_nt: TGTGCCAGCAGAAAGCTGTCTAGCGGGGGATCAGAGCAGTTCTTC
cdr3_aa: CASRKLSSGGSEQFF

v_call: TRBV27
d_call: -
j_call: TRBJ2-7
clone_size: -
cdr3_nt: TGTGCCAGCAGCCTCCGGACACGCCTCTACGAGCAGTACTTC
cdr3_aa: CASSLRTRLYEQYF

v_call: TRBV9
d_call: -
j_call: TRBJ1-3
clone_size: -
cdr3_nt: TGTGCCAGCAGCGACGGGGACACACAGAGCTCTGGAAACACCATATATTTT
cdr3_aa: CASSDGDTQSSGNTIYF

v_call: TRBV27
d_call: TRBD1
j_call: TRBJ1-4
clone_size: -
cdr3_nt: TGTGCCAGCAGTTTCGACAGGGCCGAAAAACTGTTTTTT
cdr3_aa: CASSFDRAEKLFF

v_call: TRBV10-3
d_call: -
j_call: TRBJ2-3
clone_size: -
cdr3_nt: TGTGCCATCAGTGAGGGTGACAGGTTGCAAGCACGGGCACCAGATACGCAGTATTTT
cdr3_aa: CAISEGDRLQARAPDTQYF

v_call: TRBV19
d_call: -
j_call: TRBJ1-4
clone_size: -
cdr3_nt: TGTGCCAGTAGTATAAGAATCTCGGGGTTTGAAAAACTGTTTTTT
cdr3_aa: CASSIRISGFEKLFF

v_call: TRBV20-1
d_call: -
j_call: TRBJ2-7
clone_size: few
cdr3_nt: TGCAGTGCTCCTTTAGGCTACGAGCAGTACTTC
cdr3_aa: CSAPLGYEQYF

v_call: TRBV28
d_call: -
j_call: TRBJ2-7
clone_size: -
cdr3_nt: TGTGCCAGCACGCATGGAGGGCAGGACGAGCAGTACTTC
cdr3_aa: CASTHGGQDEQYF

v_call: TRBV2
d_call: -
j_call: TRBJ2-2
clone_size: -
cdr3_nt: TGTGCCAGCAGTGGTTCCGGGTTTGGGGTCGCCGGGGAGCTGTTTTTT
cdr3_aa: CASSGSGFGVAGELFF

v_call: TRBV29-1
d_call: -
j_call: TRBJ1-1
clone_size: -
cdr3_nt: TGCAGCGTTGAATTTCGGGGATCTGGCACTGAAGCTTTCTTT
cdr3_aa: CSVEFRGSGTEAFF

v_call: TRBV4-1
d_call: -
j_call: TRBJ2-3
clone_size: -
cdr3_nt: TGCGCCAGCAGCCAAGATCCGGCCACAGATACGCAGTATTTT
cdr3_aa: CASSQDPATDTQYF

v_call: TRBV7-8
d_call: -
j_call: TRBJ2-3
clone_size: once
cdr3_nt: TGTGCCAGCAGCTTCCCAGGGACCACCATCACAGATACGCAGTATTTT
cdr3_aa: CASSFPGTTITDTQYF